Described below is a single T cell receptor (beta chain) sequence and its context. This sample was included in a study of CD8 T cells in ankylosing spondylitis. TCRdb fed the 5' RACE reads into MiXCR, producing one record per CDR3 protein. The sample gives under 85,000 distinct CDR3 sequences, 5.3% of which show up once; about 2.2% is in the top ten. This CDR3 is built from 17 residues. V was pared by 0 bases and J by 0 bases, with 12 bases between. CDR1 SGHDN and CDR2 FVKESK come from the germline V gene. The sample consisted of blood, either unsorted or a sorted T cell fraction (not recorded which). The V gene is TRBV14, the J gene TRBJ1-3; the D is unclear. This receptor was taken from a male donor with ankylosing spondylitis or in good health (not recorded which). CDR3: CASSQDRGSISGNTIYF. Here the CDR3 DNA reads TGTGCCAGCAGCCAAGATCGCGGCAGTATCTCTGGAAACACCATATATTTT.